Following are 26 T cell receptor beta chains from one sample sequenced in a study of blood T cell repertoires in COVID-19. Measured with immunoSEQ multiplex PCR; TCRdb has only the in-frame clones, and not every one. Of around 150,000 clones in the sample, over 65% were seen once. The sequencing sample was made of peripheral blood. The receptor source for this set is a man in his 70s with acute or convalescent COVID-19.

V and J are TRBV13 and TRBJ2-7, with no clear D. The germline CDR1 and CDR2 sequences are PRHDT and FYEKMQ (reference sequence). Deletions cut 5 bases from V and 0 bases from J, with 14 bases between. The CDR3 is 15 amino acids. The CDR3 here is CASSATGGVSYEQYF. The CDR3 DNA follows: TGTGCCAGCAGCGCGACGGGTGGAGTCTCCTACGAGCAGTACTTC.

The chain has TRBV5-1 and TRBJ1-4; D unclear. Between the trimmed V and J ends, which lost 5 bases and 4 bases, there was a span of 15 bases. This CDR3 region has 15 residues. The germline gives CDR1 SGHRS, CDR2 YFSETQ. CDR3: CASSISAGFNEKLFF. The CDR3 coding sequence is TGCGCCAGCAGTATATCGGCAGGATTTAATGAAAAACTGTTTTTT. Complete variable domain (other parts from reference TRBV5-1 and TRBJ1-4): KAGVTQTPRYLIKTRGQQVTLSCSPISGHRSVSWYQQTPGQGLQFLFEYFSETQRNKGNFPGRFSGRQFSNSRSEMNVSTLELGDSALYLCASSISAGFNEKLFFGSGTQLSVL.

This chain links TRBV9 with TRBJ1-5; TRBD1 might be the D (5 bases). Between the trimmed V and J ends, which lost 4 bases and 3 bases, there was a span of 11 bases. This CDR3 is built from 14 residues. The germline V gene encodes CDR1 SGDLS and CDR2 YYNGEE. The CDR3 here is CASSQGDFNQPQHF. In DNA, the CDR3 is TGTGCCAGCAGCCAAGGGGATTTCAATCAGCCCCAGCATTTT.

Only one count was recorded for this clone. The chain employs TRBV4-1 and TRBJ2-6, with TRBD1 identical over 8 bases. V shed 5 bases and J 3 bases; nucleotides not matched to a gene: 6. From germline, CDR1 is MGHRA and CDR2 YSYEKL. CDR3 length: 16 amino acids. The CDR3 region has the DNA TGCGCCAGCAGCTTCGGACAGGGTAGTGGGGCCAACGTCCTGACTTTC. It encodes CASSFGQGSGANVLTF.

The chain employs TRBV28 and TRBJ2-7, with 9 bases that match TRBD1. This CDR3 contains 14 residues. Germline V gene lookup returns CDR1 MDHEN and CDR2 SYDVKM. J was trimmed by 5 bases and V by 5 bases; bases with no gene match: 7. CDR3 sequence: CASSGDRVNHEQYF. As DNA, the CDR3 is TGTGCCAGCAGTGGGGACAGGGTAAACCACGAGCAGTACTTC.

This clone was seen a single time. V is TRBV6-5 and J is TRBJ2-1, with D possibly matching TRBD1 (6 bases). The length of the CDR3 is 14 residues. Germline V CDR1 and CDR2: MNHEY, SVGAGI. The V end lost 2 bases, the J end lost 8 bases, and 13 bases lay between the germline ends. The DNA for the CDR3 is TGTGCCAGCAGTTACAACCGGGACAATCATGAGCAGTTCTTC. This translates into CASSYNRDNHEQFF.

The chain is built from TRBV19 and TRBJ1-1; 9 positions match TRBD1. This CDR3 comprises 17 residues. J lost 0 bases, V lost 5 bases, and 10 bases had no gene match. CDR1 and CDR2 (germline): LNHDA, SQIVND (reference sequence). CDR3 in amino acids: CASSLGTDRGVNTEAFF. The CDR3 DNA reads TGTGCCAGTAGTTTGGGGACAGACAGGGGGGTGAACACTGAAGCTTTCTTT.

To note about this clone: Since the CDR3 does not end with the conserved phenylalanine or tryptophan, this likely comes from a read error. J is TRBJ1-2 and V is TRBV18; D not resolved. The CDR3 contains 14 residues. Trimming shortened V by 2 bases and J by 6 bases, and 13 bases separated the two germline ends. Germline CDR1 is KGHSH and CDR2 is LQKENI. DNA for the CDR3: TGTGCCAGCTCACCAGATCTCGGGAGGGATGGCTACACCCTC. Residues: CASSPDLGRDGYTL.

The gene calls are TRBV19 and TRBJ2-7, with D maybe TRBD2 (7 bases). The germline V gene has CDR1 LNHDA and CDR2 SQIVND (reference sequence). The CDR3 runs 16 residues. V was shortened by 6 bases and J by 2 bases, with 20 bases between the two germline ends. The CDR3 sequence: CASSPGAGVVPYEQYF. CDR3 coding DNA: TGTGCCAGTAGCCCGGGGGCGGGAGTCGTACCCTACGAGCAGTACTTC.

The gene calls are TRBV10-2 and TRBJ2-7; tentatively, D is TRBD1 (6 bases). Germline CDR1 and CDR2: WSHSY and SAAADI. The CDR3 covers 14 residues. V was trimmed by 10 bases and J by 2 bases, leaving 18 bases between them. The CDR3 DNA sequence: TGCGCCACCAGCACAGGGCAACTAACCTACGAGCAGTACTTC. It codes for CATSTGQLTYEQYF.

The chain joins TRBV5-1 to TRBJ2-3; 15 nucleotides agree with TRBD2. The V and J ends lost 4 bases and 6 bases, in that order; junction bases with no gene match: 6. Germline lookup yields CDR1 SGHRS and CDR2 YFSETQ. CDR3 size: 16 residues. The CDR3 nucleotides are TGCGCCAGCAGCCCATGGACTAGCGGGAGGGCCGATACGCAGTATTTT. It is translated as CASSPWTSGRADTQYF.

This chain connects TRBV2 to TRBJ1-5; no clear D gene. This CDR3 region has 14 residues. The V end was cut by 2 bases, the J end by 4 bases, with 9 bases between. In germline, CDR1 is SNHLY, CDR2 FYNNEI. CDR3 in amino acids: CASSELTRNQPQHF. The DNA for the CDR3 is TGTGCCAGCAGTGAACTCACACGTAATCAGCCCCAGCATTTT.

The CDR3 sequence: CASSLSFHGETQYF. CDR3 nucleotides: TGTGCCAGCAGTTTATCCTTCCATGGCGAGACCCAGTACTTC. The genes are TRBV27 and TRBJ2-5, with D uncertain. Germline assignment: CDR1 MNHEY and CDR2 SMNVEV (reference sequence). The CDR3 runs 14 residues. Trimming removed 0 bases from V and 5 bases from J, with 10 bases in between.

The chain links TRBV4-1 to TRBJ1-5, with 7 bases identical to TRBD1. V gave up 4 bases and J gave up 6 bases; unmatched junction bases: 9. The CDR3 runs to 15 residues. From germline, CDR1 is MGHRA and CDR2 YSYEKL. This chain's CDR3 is CASSPGDSTRQPQHF. Here the CDR3 DNA reads TGCGCCAGCAGCCCAGGGGACAGCACCCGTCAGCCCCAGCATTTT.

The chain links TRBV6-5 to TRBJ2-5, with a possible D match to TRBD1 (6 bases). Trimming took 5 bases from V and 5 from J, leaving 12 bases between them. This CDR3 region has 13 residues. CDR1 and CDR2 (germline): MNHEY, SVGAGI. The CDR3 DNA sequence: TGTGCCAGCAGTCTGGGGGCTCGGGAGACCCAGTACTTC. Translating it yields CASSLGARETQYF.

This chain joins TRBV21-1 and TRBJ1-4. TRBV21-1 is recorded as a pseudogene. The length of the CDR3 is 15 residues. The CDR3: CASSKNREVDEKLFF. For the CDR3, the DNA is TGTGCCAGCAGCAAGAATAGGGAGGTGGATGAAAAACTGTTTTTT.

V gene TRBV6-1 combines with J gene TRBJ2-5, with 8 bases lining up with TRBD2. The CDR3 runs 17 residues. Germline values: CDR1 MNHNS, CDR2 SASEGT. The trim removed 1 base at V and 5 bases at J, leaving 12 bases unmatched. DNA of the CDR3: TGTGCCAGCAGTGAAGGCTCAGGACTAGGCGGGAGGGAGACCCAGTACTTC. Protein product: CASSEGSGLGGRETQYF.

V is TRBV28 and J is TRBJ1-2; TRBD1 matches at 10 bases. After removal of 7 bases from V and 2 bases from J, the junction contained 10 bases not matched to a gene. This CDR3 region has 16 residues. Germline loops: CDR1 MDHEN, CDR2 SYDVKM. The DNA for the CDR3 is TGTGCCAGCACCCCACTACCGGGACAGGGGAACTATGGCTACACCTTC. Residues: CASTPLPGQGNYGYTF.

The CDR3 reads CASSSDRGDYEQYF. For the CDR3, the DNA is TGCGCCAGCAGCTCGGACAGGGGCGACTACGAGCAGTACTTC. The chain combines TRBV5-1 with TRBJ2-7, with 9 nucleotides matching TRBD1. Germline V gives CDR1 SGHRS, CDR2 YFSETQ. V shed 3 bases and J 3 bases; nucleotides not matched to a gene: 4. This CDR3 has 14 amino acids.

The J gene is TRBJ1-6, the V gene TRBV28; D gene uncertain. The ends were cut back, 1 base at V and 6 bases at J, with 10 bases in the middle. The germline V gene encodes CDR1 MDHEN and CDR2 SYDVKM. This CDR3 contains 15 residues. The CDR3 loop reads CASSLSGRINSPLHF. In nucleotides, the CDR3 is TGTGCCAGCAGTTTATCTGGCAGAATTAATTCACCCCTCCACTTT. Supplemented by reference TRBV28 and TRBJ1-6, the full variable domain reads DVKVTQSSRYLVKRTGEKVFLECVQDMDHENMFWYRQDPGLGLRLIYFSYDVKMKEKGDIPEGYSVSREKKERFSLILESASTNQTSMYLCASSLSGRINSPLHFGNGTRLTVT.

The chain links TRBV3-1 (or the pseudogene TRBV3-2) to TRBJ1-1, with 8 bases that match TRBD1. The CDR3 has 13 residues. Germline V gene data show CDR1 as LGHDT and CDR2 as YNNKEL (reference sequence). The junction had 4 bases not matched to a gene; V was cut back by 4 bases and J by 6 bases. CDR3 DNA sequence: TGTGCCAGCAGCCGGTCACAGGGGGCTGAAGCTTTCTTT. This encodes CASSRSQGAEAFF.

This clone is medium-sized. The genes are TRBV14 and TRBJ2-7, with a weak D call TRBD2 (6 bases). Germline CDR1 is SGHDN and CDR2 is FVKESK. The V gene lost 11 bases and the J gene lost 0 bases, with 11 bases spanning the gap. This CDR3 comprises 12 residues. CDR3: CASAGISYEQYF. DNA of the CDR3: TGTGCCTCGGCGGGGATCTCCTACGAGCAGTACTTC.

V gene TRBV3-1 (or the pseudogene TRBV3-2) combines with J gene TRBJ1-2, with D tentatively TRBD1 (5 bases). The CDR3 consists of 17 residues. V was cut by 0 bases and J by 3 bases, with 17 bases left in between. The germline V gene encodes CDR1 LGHDT and CDR2 YNNKEL (reference sequence). CDR3 sequence reads: CASSQDRGNPRHYGYTF. Here the CDR3 DNA reads TGTGCCAGCAGCCAAGATCGGGGGAACCCCCGCCACTATGGCTACACCTTC.

The genes are TRBV28 and TRBJ2-3; the D gene is possibly TRBD1 (5 bases). Germline V CDR1 and CDR2: MDHEN, SYDVKM. The CDR3 length is 16 residues. Trimming took 5 bases from V and 1 from J, leaving 16 bases between them. The DNA for the CDR3 is TGTGCCAGCAGTCCCCGAGAAGGGGTCCGCACAGATACGCAGTATTTT. Its protein is CASSPREGVRTDTQYF. The entire variable domain, with the rest obtained from reference TRBV28 and TRBJ2-3, is as follows: DVKVTQSSRYLVKRTGEKVFLECVQDMDHENMFWYRQDPGLGLRLIYFSYDVKMKEKGDIPEGYSVSREKKERFSLILESASTNQTSMYLCASSPREGVRTDTQYFGPGTRLTVL.

The chain employs TRBV30 and TRBJ2-7; TRBD1 agrees at 7 bases. Looked up from germline, CDR1 is GTSNPN and CDR2 is SVGIG (reference sequence). This CDR3 comprises 14 residues. Losses at the gene ends were 6 bases for V and 5 bases for J; bases not matched to a gene: 13. CDR3 DNA: TGTGCCTGCCCTAGACAGGGTACATCCGACGAGCAGTACTTC. Protein sequence: CACPRQGTSDEQYF.

The genes are TRBV5-6 and TRBJ2-5, with 11 bases lining up with TRBD2. The CDR3 covers 15 residues. Germline loops: CDR1 SGHDT, CDR2 YYEEEE. The J segment lost 2 bases and the V segment lost 4 bases, leaving 4 bases of the junction unmatched. CDR3 region: CASSRRLAGQETQYF. The CDR3 coding sequence is TGTGCCAGCAGCCGACGACTAGCGGGGCAAGAGACCCAGTACTTC. The full variable domain, its missing parts supplied by reference TRBV5-6 and TRBJ2-5, is DAGVTQSPTHLIKTRGQQVTLRCSPKSGHDTVSWYQQALGQGPQFIFQYYEEEERQRGNFPDRFSGHQFPNYSSELNVNALLLGDSALYLCASSRRLAGQETQYFGPGTRLLVL.